This is a list of T cell receptor beta chains from one sample in a study of healthy donors' naive CD4 and CD8 T cells. Via MiXCR, TCRdb re-called the reads, giving one row per CDR3 protein. The sample lists roughly 200,000 distinct CDR3 sequences, 65% to 75% seen once, with 2% to 2.5% in the top ten. The source material was naive CD4+ and CD8+ T cells sorted from blood, pooled from several donors. The receptor source for this set is a pool of human donors in good health; the sample pools cells from several healthy donors. The CDR3 runs from the conserved cysteine through the conserved F or W. D genes are given only for firm matches. Clone size is not always given. Where it is, it says once, few, many or a class for expanded clones.

J gene,D gene,V gene,clone size,CDR3 protein,CDR3 DNA
TRBJ2-7,.,TRBV29-1,few,CSVEDSGVLEQYF,TGCAGCGTTGAAGACTCGGGGGTCCTTGAGCAGTACTTC
TRBJ1-1,.,TRBV29-1,.,CSDSTGEAFF,TGCAGCGACTCGACGGGTGAAGCTTTCTTT
TRBJ1-2,.,TRBV10-3,.,CAISGAAHGYTF,TGTGCCATCAGTGGAGCCGCGCATGGCTACACCTTC
TRBJ2-7,TRBD2,TRBV6-1,.,CASRDGLAGGPSYEQYF,TGTGCCAGCAGAGATGGACTAGCGGGAGGGCCCTCCTACGAGCAGTACTTC
TRBJ2-1,TRBD1,TRBV29-1,.,CSLLRLGAGGDEQFF,TGCAGCCTCTTGAGGCTAGGGGCAGGGGGCGATGAGCAGTTCTTC
TRBJ1-2,.,TRBV27,few,CASSFGSGYGTRGYTF,TGTGCCAGCAGTTTTGGCAGCGGATACGGTACGCGGGGCTACACCTTC
TRBJ2-1,TRBD1,TRBV5-1,once,CARDRDSNHNEQFF,TGCGCCAGGGACCGGGACAGTAACCACAATGAGCAGTTCTTC
TRBJ2-1,.,TRBV7-8,.,CASSSAQEQFF,TGTGCCAGCAGCTCTGCCCAGGAGCAGTTCTTC
TRBJ2-1,TRBD1,TRBV27,few,CASRGQGSYNEQFF,TGTGCCAGCAGGGGACAGGGCTCCTACAATGAGCAGTTCTTC
TRBJ1-1,.,TRBV12-3/TRBV12-4,.,CASSPPQGAEAFF,TGTGCCAGCAGCCCACCCCAGGGAGCTGAAGCTTTCTTT
TRBJ2-3,.,TRBV4-1,once,CASSQAGRDTDTQYF,TGCGCCAGCAGCCAAGCAGGCAGGGACACAGATACGCAGTATTTT
TRBJ2-1,.,TRBV29-1,once,CSAIEGEQFF,TGCAGCGCAATCGAGGGTGAGCAGTTCTTC
TRBJ2-5,.,TRBV15,.,CATSRAGVQETQYF,TGTGCCACCAGCAGAGCGGGAGTACAAGAGACCCAGTACTTC
TRBJ2-1,TRBD1,TRBV10-3,.,CAISTGDGLDNEQFF,TGTGCCATCAGCACAGGGGATGGTTTGGACAATGAGCAGTTCTTC
TRBJ2-6,.,TRBV19,once,CASSIEGAGANVLTF,TGTGCCAGTAGTATCGAAGGAGCTGGGGCCAACGTCCTGACTTTC
TRBJ1-1,.,TRBV29-1,.,CSGEGGGSTEAFF,TGCAGCGGTGAGGGAGGAGGCAGCACTGAAGCTTTCTTT
TRBJ2-3,TRBD2,TRBV18,.,CASSPQAGATDTQYF,TGTGCCAGCTCACCACAGGCGGGAGCAACAGATACGCAGTATTTT
TRBJ1-1,.,TRBV29-1,.,CSVDQQGNTEAFF,TGCAGCGTTGATCAACAGGGGAACACTGAAGCTTTCTTT
TRBJ1-2,.,TRBV19,.,CASSTPTGGEGGYTF,TGTGCCAGTAGTACCCCGACAGGAGGAGAAGGTGGCTACACCTTC
TRBJ2-5,TRBD1,TRBV29-1,.,CSVSRTGEETQYF,TGCAGCGTTTCCAGGACAGGGGAAGAGACCCAGTACTTC
TRBJ2-7,.,TRBV5-1,.,CASSWGRDYEQYF,TGCGCCAGCAGCTGGGGACGGGATTACGAGCAGTACTTC
TRBJ1-1,TRBD1,TRBV5-1,.,CASSSRYDRDTEAFF,TGCGCCAGCAGCTCAAGATACGACAGGGACACTGAAGCTTTCTTT
TRBJ2-2,.,TRBV11-2,.,CASSTITGELFF,TGTGCCAGCAGCACTATAACCGGGGAGCTGTTTTTT
TRBJ1-1,TRBD1,TRBV29-1,.,CSVQQGVNTEAFF,TGCAGCGTACAACAGGGGGTGAACACTGAAGCTTTCTTT
TRBJ1-2,.,TRBV5-1,.,CASRQDGDYGYTF,TGCGCCAGCAGACAGGATGGAGACTATGGCTACACCTTC